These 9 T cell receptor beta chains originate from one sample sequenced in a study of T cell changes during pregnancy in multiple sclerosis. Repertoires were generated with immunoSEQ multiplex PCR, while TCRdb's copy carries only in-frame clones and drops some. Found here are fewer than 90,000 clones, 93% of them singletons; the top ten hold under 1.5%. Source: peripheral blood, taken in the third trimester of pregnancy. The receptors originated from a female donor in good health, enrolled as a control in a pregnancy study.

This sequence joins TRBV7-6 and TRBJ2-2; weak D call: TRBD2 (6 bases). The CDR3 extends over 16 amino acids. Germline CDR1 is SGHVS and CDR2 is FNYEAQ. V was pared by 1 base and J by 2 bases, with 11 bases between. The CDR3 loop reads CASSLGWRDNTGELFF. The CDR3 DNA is TGTGCCAGCAGCTTAGGGTGGAGGGACAACACCGGGGAGCTGTTTTTT.

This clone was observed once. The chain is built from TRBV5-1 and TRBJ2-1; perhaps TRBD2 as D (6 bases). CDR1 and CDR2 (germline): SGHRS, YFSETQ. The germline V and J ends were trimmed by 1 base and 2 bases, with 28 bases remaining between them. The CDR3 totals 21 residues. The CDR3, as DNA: TGCGCCAGCAGCTTGTGGTCGGGAGCCACAGATAATATCCAGGCCTACAATGAGCAGTTCTTC. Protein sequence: CASSLWSGATDNIQAYNEQFF. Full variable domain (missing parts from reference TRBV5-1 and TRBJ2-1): KAGVTQTPRYLIKTRGQQVTLSCSPISGHRSVSWYQQTPGQGLQFLFEYFSETQRNKGNFPGRFSGRQFSNSRSEMNVSTLELGDSALYLCASSLWSGATDNIQAYNEQFFGPGTRLTVL.

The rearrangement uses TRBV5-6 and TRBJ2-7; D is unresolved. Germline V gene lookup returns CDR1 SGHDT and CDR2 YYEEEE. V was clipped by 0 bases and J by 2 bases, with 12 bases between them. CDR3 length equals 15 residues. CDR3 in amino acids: CASSLETHSPYEQYF. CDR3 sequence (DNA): TGTGCCAGCAGCTTGGAGACCCACAGCCCCTACGAGCAGTACTTC.

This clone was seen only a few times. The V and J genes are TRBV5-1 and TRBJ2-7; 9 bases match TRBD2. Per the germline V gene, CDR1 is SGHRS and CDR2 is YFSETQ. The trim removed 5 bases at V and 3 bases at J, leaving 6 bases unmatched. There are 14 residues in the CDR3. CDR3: CASSSTSGVYEQYF. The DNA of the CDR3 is TGCGCCAGCAGTTCGACTAGCGGCGTCTACGAGCAGTACTTC.

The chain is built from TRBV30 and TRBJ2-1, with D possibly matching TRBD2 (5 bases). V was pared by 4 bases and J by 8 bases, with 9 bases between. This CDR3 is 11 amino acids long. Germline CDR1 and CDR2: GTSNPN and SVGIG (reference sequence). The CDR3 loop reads CAWTEGYEQFF. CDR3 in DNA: TGTGCCTGGACCGAGGGCTATGAGCAGTTCTTC.

As DNA, the CDR3 is TGTGCCAGCAGTTTATTATCGGGAGGGCCGCAAGAAGAGACCCAGTACTTC. It is translated as CASSLLSGGPQEETQYF. The J gene is TRBJ2-5, the V gene TRBV27; 8 bases are shared with TRBD2. The CDR3 has 17 amino acids. V dropped 1 base and J dropped 3; count of bases not matched to a gene: 10. CDR1 is MNHEY, CDR2 SMNVEV, per germline (reference sequence).

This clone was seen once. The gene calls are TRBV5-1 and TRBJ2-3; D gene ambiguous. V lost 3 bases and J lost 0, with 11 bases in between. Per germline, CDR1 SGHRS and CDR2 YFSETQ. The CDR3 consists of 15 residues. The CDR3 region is CASSSSTLSTDTQYF. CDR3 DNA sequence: TGCGCCAGCAGCTCTTCGACATTAAGCACAGATACGCAGTATTTT.

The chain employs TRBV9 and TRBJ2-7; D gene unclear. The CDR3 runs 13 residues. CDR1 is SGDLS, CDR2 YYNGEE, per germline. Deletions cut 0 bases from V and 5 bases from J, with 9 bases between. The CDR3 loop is CASSVEVSDEQYF. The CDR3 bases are TGTGCCAGCAGCGTAGAAGTGTCGGACGAGCAGTACTTC.

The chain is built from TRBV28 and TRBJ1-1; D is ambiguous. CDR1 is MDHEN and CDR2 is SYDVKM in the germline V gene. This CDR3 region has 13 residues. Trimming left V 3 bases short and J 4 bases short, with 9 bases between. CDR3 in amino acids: CASSFGDTTEAFF. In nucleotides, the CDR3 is TGTGCCAGCAGTTTCGGGGATACCACTGAAGCTTTCTTT. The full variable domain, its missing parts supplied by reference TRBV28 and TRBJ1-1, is DVKVTQSSRYLVKRTGEKVFLECVQDMDHENMFWYRQDPGLGLRLIYFSYDVKMKEKGDIPEGYSVSREKKERFSLILESASTNQTSMYLCASSFGDTTEAFFGQGTRLTVV.